These 9 T cell receptor beta chains share one sample of origin, sequenced in a study of T-cell memory formation after mild COVID-19. TCRdb re-derived calls from the 5' RACE reads in MiXCR, one entry per CDR3 protein. The sample lists 350,000 to 550,000 distinct CDR3 sequences, roughly 18% seen once, with 20% to 25% in the top ten. Sequenced sample: PBMCs or a T cell subset sorted from them (not recorded which). All receptors come from a young man who had mild COVID-19 (a few samples of this study predate the infection). Cell type and time point are not known.

There are a few counts of this clonotype. V and J are TRBV7-2 and TRBJ1-2; 9 nucleotides match TRBD1. CDR1 and CDR2 (germline): SGHTA, FQGNSA. J was trimmed by 4 bases and V by 1 base; bases with no gene match: 7. The CDR3 covers 16 residues. Here the CDR3 reads CASSLGGTGLLYGYTF. In nucleotides, the CDR3 is TGTGCCAGCAGCTTAGGTGGGACAGGGCTTCTCTATGGCTACACCTTC.

This rearrangement joins TRBV18 to TRBJ1-1; D is uncertain. Trimming shortened V by 1 base and J by 0 bases, and 12 bases separated the two germline ends. This CDR3 comprises 16 residues. In germline, CDR1 is KGHSH, CDR2 LQKENI. CDR3 region: CASSPQDGIMNTEAFF. CDR3 nucleotide sequence: TGTGCCAGCTCACCACAGGACGGAATCATGAACACTGAAGCTTTCTTT.

This clonotype was counted ten times or more. This chain uses TRBV20-1 with TRBJ2-7; TRBD1 matches 11 bases. The ends lost 4 bases at V and 4 bases at J; junction bases unmatched: 9. Germline V gene lookup returns CDR1 DFQATT and CDR2 SNEGSKA (reference sequence). The CDR3 is 15 amino acids. The CDR3 bases are TGCAGTGCTACCAAGGCAGGGACAGGGGGTTACGAGCAGTACTTC. Encoded protein: CSATKAGTGGYEQYF.

This chain's CDR3 is CSAGGDMNTEAFF. In DNA, the CDR3 is TGCAGTGCCGGCGGGGACATGAACACTGAAGCTTTCTTT. The V and J genes are TRBV20-1 and TRBJ1-1; D possibly corresponds to TRBD1 (6 bases). This CDR3 spans 13 amino acids. V lost 6 bases and J 0 bases, leaving 11 bases between the germline ends. CDR1 is DFQATT, CDR2 SNEGSKA, per germline (reference sequence).

This clonotype was counted only a few times. V usage is TRBV5-4 and J usage is TRBJ2-7, with D perhaps given as TRBD1 or TRBD2 (6 bases each). The CDR3 runs to 13 residues. Germline V CDR1 and CDR2: SGHNT, YYREEE (reference sequence). Trimming took off 4 bases at V and 6 bases at J, with 14 bases between the two ends. CDR3 coding DNA: TGTGCCAGCAGCCACCGGGGGCAAACCGAGCAGTACTTC. Translated: CASSHRGQTEQYF. Full variable domain (remainder filled in from reference TRBV5-4 and TRBJ2-7): ETGVTQSPTHLIKTRGQQVTLRCSSQSGHNTVSWYQQALGQGPQFIFQYYREEENGRGNFPPRFSGLQFPNYSSELNVNALELDDSALYLCASSHRGQTEQYFGPGTRLTVT.

The chain links TRBV7-3 to TRBJ1-6; D not certain. The CDR3 spans 13 residues. V was shortened by 5 bases and J by 10 bases, with 12 bases between the two germline ends. Per germline, CDR1 SGHTA and CDR2 FQGTGA. For the CDR3, the DNA is TGTGCCAGCAGCCAGCCCGGGGAGTCACCCCTCCACTTT. Translating gives CASSQPGESPLHF.

This clonotype was counted only a few times. The V and J genes are TRBV7-3 and TRBJ2-7; D possibly corresponds to TRBD1 (5 bases). The CDR3 is 14 amino acids. CDR1 is SGHTA and CDR2 is FQGTGA in the germline V gene. The germline V and J ends were trimmed by 0 bases and 6 bases, with 12 bases remaining between them. The CDR3, as DNA: TGTGCCAGCAGCTTAACGGCAGGGATCGGCGAGCAGTACTTC. It translates to CASSLTAGIGEQYF.

This clonotype was observed a few times. V usage is TRBV18 and J usage is TRBJ2-4; perhaps TRBD2 as D (5 bases). The CDR3 has 14 residues. V shed 3 bases and J shed 7 bases, with 13 bases lying between them. CDR1 is KGHSH, CDR2 LQKENI, per germline. CDR3 loop: CASSPTGVLNIQYF. The CDR3 DNA follows: TGTGCCAGCTCACCGACCGGGGTTTTGAACATTCAGTACTTC. Full variable domain (rest looked up from reference TRBV18 and TRBJ2-4): NAGVMQNPRHLVRRRGQEARLRCSPMKGHSHVYWYRQLPEEGLKFMVYLQKENIIDESGMPKERFSAEFPKEGPSILRIQQVVRGDSAAYFCASSPTGVLNIQYFGAGTRLSVL.

This clonotype was found a few times. This rearrangement joins TRBV6-6 to TRBJ2-2; no definite D call. Trimming took 6 bases from V and 4 from J, leaving 21 bases between them. The CDR3 consists of 17 residues. Germline CDR1 reads MNHNY; CDR2 reads SVGAGI (reference sequence). The CDR3 DNA is TGTGCCAGCAGCCCCCACGGCAAGGCAGACGGCACCGGGGAGCTGTTTTTT. This sequence encodes CASSPHGKADGTGELFF.